These 9 T cell receptor beta chains originate from one sample sequenced in a study of monozygotic twins with inflammatory bowel disease. TCRdb re-called the 5' RACE reads and gives one entry per CDR3 protein, without DNA. Found here are 93,000 or so distinct CDR3 sequences; the top ten clones hold 1.5% to 2%. The specimen sequenced was blood. Receptors were obtained from a human donor with ulcerative colitis or Crohn's disease, or a healthy co-twin of an affected twin (not recorded which).

V is TRBV7-2 and J is TRBJ1-5; TCRdb designates TRBD1, a call that cannot be tested without DNA. CDR1 SGHTA and CDR2 FQGNSA come from the germline V gene. The CDR3 extends over 13 amino acids. The CDR3 loop reads CASSWTTRQPQHF. The full variable domain, in which reference TRBV7-2 and TRBJ1-5 provide the parts outside the CDR3, is GAGVSQSPSNKVTEKGKDVELRCDPISGHTALYWYRQSLGQGLEFLIYFQGNSAPDKSGLPSDRFSAERTGGSVSTLTIQRTQQEDSAVYLCASSWTTRQPQHFGDGTRLSIL.

The rearrangement uses TRBV7-2 and TRBJ2-1. The germline gives CDR1 SGHTA, CDR2 FQGNSA. The CDR3 runs to 14 residues. CDR3 residues: CASSLGELFYEQFF.

This rearrangement joins TRBV2 to TRBJ2-3. The V gene's germline CDR1 is SNHLY and CDR2 FYNNEI. The CDR3 spans 15 residues. CDR3 protein: CASSESFRPTDTQYF. Variable domain in full (rest from reference TRBV2 and TRBJ2-3): EPEVTQTPSHQVTQMGQEVILRCVPISNHLYFYWYRQILGQKVEFLVSFYNNEISEKSEIFDDQFSVERPDGSNFTLKIRSTKLEDSAMYFCASSESFRPTDTQYFGPGTRLTVL.

V and J are TRBV5-4 and TRBJ1-2; TCRdb picks TRBD1, but there is no DNA to check that call. Germline V gives CDR1 SGHNT, CDR2 YYREEE (reference sequence). The CDR3 spans 14 residues. CDR3 amino acids: CASSLGQGIDGYTF.

The V and J genes are TRBV12-3 or TRBV12-4 and TRBJ1-2; there is no DNA to check the TCRdb D call of TRBD1. The CDR3 spans 12 residues. This CDR3 reads CASKQPPGECTF.

The chain links TRBV7-2 to TRBJ2-7; the TRBD1 assignment by TCRdb is unverifiable without DNA. The length of the CDR3 is 13 residues. Germline lookup yields CDR1 SGHTA and CDR2 FQGNSA. This CDR3 reads CASSPQGWDEQYF.

The chain uses TRBV5-1 and TRBJ2-7. This CDR3 is 14 amino acids long. The germline V gene has CDR1 SGHRS and CDR2 YFSETQ. CDR3 amino acids: CASSLGSHSYEQYF.

V usage is TRBV5-1 and J usage is TRBJ1-6. CDR1 is SGHRS, CDR2 YFSETQ, per germline. This CDR3 contains 13 residues. CDR3 region: CASSLGQNSPLHF.

The CDR3 sequence: CASSRTEQYGYTF. The chain links TRBV6-2 or TRBV6-3 to TRBJ1-2; TCRdb designates TRBD1, a call that cannot be tested without DNA. In germline, CDR1 is MNHEY, CDR2 SVGEGT. CDR3 size: 13 residues.